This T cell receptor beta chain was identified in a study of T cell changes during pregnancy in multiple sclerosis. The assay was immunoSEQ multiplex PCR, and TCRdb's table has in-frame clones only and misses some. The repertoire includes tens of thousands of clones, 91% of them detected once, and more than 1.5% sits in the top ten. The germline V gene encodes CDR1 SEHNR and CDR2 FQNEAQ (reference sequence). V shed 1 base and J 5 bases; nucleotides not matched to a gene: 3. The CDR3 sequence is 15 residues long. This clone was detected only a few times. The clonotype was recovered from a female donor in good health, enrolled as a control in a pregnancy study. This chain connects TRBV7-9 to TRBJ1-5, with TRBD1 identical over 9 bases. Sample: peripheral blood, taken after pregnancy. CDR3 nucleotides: TGTGCCAGCAGCTTAGTGGGGACAGGGTATCAGCCCCAGCATTTT. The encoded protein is CASSLVGTGYQPQHF.